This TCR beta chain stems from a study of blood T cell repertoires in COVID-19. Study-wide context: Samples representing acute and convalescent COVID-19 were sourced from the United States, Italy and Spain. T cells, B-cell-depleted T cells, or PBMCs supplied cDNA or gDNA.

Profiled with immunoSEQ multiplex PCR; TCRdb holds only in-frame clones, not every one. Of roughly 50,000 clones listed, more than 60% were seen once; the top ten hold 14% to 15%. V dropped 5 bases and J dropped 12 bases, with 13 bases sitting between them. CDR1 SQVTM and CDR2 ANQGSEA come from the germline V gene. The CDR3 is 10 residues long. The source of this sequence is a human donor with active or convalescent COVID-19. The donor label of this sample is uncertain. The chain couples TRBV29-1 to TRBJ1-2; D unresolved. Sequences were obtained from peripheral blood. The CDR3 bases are TGCAGCGTTTCGGAGGAGATAGACACCTTC. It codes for CSVSEEIDTF.